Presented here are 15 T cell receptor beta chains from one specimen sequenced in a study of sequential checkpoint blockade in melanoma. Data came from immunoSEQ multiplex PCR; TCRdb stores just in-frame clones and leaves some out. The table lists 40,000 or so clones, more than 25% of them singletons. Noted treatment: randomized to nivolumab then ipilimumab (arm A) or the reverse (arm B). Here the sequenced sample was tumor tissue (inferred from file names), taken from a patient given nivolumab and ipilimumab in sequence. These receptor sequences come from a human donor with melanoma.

The CDR3 here is CAWSRGYNTGELFF. The DNA of the CDR3 is TGTGCCTGGAGTCGTGGGTACAACACCGGGGAGCTGTTTTTT. The chain links TRBV30 to TRBJ2-2; D unresolved. The CDR3 has 14 residues. Germline V gene lookup returns CDR1 GTSNPN and CDR2 SVGIG (reference sequence). Deletions cut 2 bases from V and 2 bases from J, with 9 bases between.

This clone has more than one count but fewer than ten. The CDR3 spells CASSFQRGASYEQYF. CDR3 nucleotides: TGTGCCAGCAGTTTCCAGCGGGGGGCCTCCTACGAGCAGTACTTC. The chain has TRBV28 and TRBJ2-7, with 9 bases that match TRBD2. This CDR3 is built from 15 residues. Germline values: CDR1 MDHEN, CDR2 SYDVKM. V was pared by 3 bases and J by 0 bases, with 3 bases of the junction left unmatched. Supplemented by reference TRBV28 and TRBJ2-7, the full variable domain reads DVKVTQSSRYLVKRTGEKVFLECVQDMDHENMFWYRQDPGLGLRLIYFSYDVKMKEKGDIPEGYSVSREKKERFSLILESASTNQTSMYLCASSFQRGASYEQYFGPGTRLTVT.

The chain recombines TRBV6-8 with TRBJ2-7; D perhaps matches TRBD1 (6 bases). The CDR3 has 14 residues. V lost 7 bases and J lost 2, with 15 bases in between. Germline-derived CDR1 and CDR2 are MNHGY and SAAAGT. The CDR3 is CASTEERTAYEQYF. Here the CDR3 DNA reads TGTGCCAGCACCGAAGAGAGGACAGCCTACGAGCAGTACTTC.

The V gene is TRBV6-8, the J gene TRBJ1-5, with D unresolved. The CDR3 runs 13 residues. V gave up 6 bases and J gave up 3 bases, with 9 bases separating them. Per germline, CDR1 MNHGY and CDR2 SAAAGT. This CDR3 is CASRPNSNQPQHF. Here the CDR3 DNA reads TGTGCCAGCAGACCGAATTCCAATCAGCCCCAGCATTTT.

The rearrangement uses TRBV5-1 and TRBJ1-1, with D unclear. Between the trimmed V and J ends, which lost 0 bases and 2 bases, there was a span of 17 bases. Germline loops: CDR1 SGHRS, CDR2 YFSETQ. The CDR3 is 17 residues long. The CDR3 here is CASSLVPLGVANTEAFF. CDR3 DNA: TGCGCCAGCAGCTTGGTCCCCCTTGGAGTCGCCAACACTGAAGCTTTCTTT. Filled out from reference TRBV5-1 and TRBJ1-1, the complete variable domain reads KAGVTQTPRYLIKTRGQQVTLSCSPISGHRSVSWYQQTPGQGLQFLFEYFSETQRNKGNFPGRFSGRQFSNSRSEMNVSTLELGDSALYLCASSLVPLGVANTEAFFGQGTRLTVV.

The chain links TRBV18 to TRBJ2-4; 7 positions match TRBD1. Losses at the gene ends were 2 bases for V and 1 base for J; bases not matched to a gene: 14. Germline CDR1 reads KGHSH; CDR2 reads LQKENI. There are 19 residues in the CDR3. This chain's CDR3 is CASSPLTGPTLGAKNIQYF. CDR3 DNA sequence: TGTGCCAGCTCACCATTGACAGGGCCAACCCTGGGGGCCAAAAACATTCAGTACTTC. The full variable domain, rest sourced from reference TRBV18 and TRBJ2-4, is NAGVMQNPRHLVRRRGQEARLRCSPMKGHSHVYWYRQLPEEGLKFMVYLQKENIIDESGMPKERFSAEFPKEGPSILRIQQVVRGDSAAYFCASSPLTGPTLGAKNIQYFGAGTRLSVL.

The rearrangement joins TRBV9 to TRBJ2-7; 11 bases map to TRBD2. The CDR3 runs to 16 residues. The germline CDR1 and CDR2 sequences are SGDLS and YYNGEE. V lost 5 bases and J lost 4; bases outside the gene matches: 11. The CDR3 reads CASRGPGTSGVYEQYF. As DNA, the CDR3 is TGTGCCAGCAGGGGACCCGGGACTAGCGGTGTTTACGAGCAGTACTTC.

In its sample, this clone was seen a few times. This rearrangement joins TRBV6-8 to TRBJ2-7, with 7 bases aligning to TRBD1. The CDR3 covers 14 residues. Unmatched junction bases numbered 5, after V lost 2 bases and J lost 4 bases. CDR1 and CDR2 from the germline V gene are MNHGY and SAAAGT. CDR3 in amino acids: CASSYRQGWYEQYF. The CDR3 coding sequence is TGTGCCAGCAGTTACAGACAGGGTTGGTACGAGCAGTACTTC.

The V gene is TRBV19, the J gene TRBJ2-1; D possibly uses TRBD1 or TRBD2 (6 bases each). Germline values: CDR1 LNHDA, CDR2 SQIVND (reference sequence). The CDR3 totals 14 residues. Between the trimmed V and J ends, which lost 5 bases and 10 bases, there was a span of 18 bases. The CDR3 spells CASSAVRGVGEQFF. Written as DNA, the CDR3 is TGTGCCAGTAGTGCCGTTAGGGGGGTCGGCGAGCAGTTCTTC.

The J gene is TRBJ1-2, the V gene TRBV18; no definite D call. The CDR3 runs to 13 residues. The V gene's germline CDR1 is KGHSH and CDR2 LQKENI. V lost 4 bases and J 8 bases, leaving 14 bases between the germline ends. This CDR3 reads CASSLYRVRGYTF. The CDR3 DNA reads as TGTGCCAGCTCACTATACCGGGTTCGGGGCTACACCTTC.

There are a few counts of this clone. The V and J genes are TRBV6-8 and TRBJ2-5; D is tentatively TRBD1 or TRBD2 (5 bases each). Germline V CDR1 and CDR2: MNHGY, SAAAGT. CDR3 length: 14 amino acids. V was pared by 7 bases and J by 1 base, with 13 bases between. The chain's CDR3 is CASKRSGGQETQYF. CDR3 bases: TGTGCCAGCAAGCGGAGTGGGGGCCAAGAGACCCAGTACTTC.

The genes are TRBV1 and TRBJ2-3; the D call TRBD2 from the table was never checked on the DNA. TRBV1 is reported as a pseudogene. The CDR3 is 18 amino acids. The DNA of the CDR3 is TGCGCCAGCAGCCGAGGGGCTAGCGGGGGCCCTGGGGCACATACGCAGTATTTT. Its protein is CASSRGASGGPGAHTQYF.

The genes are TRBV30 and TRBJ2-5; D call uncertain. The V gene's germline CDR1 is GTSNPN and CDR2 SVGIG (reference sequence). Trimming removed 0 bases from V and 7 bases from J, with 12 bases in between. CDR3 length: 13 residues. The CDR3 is CAWSVVPSGTQYF. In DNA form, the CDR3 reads TGTGCCTGGAGTGTGGTACCCAGTGGGACCCAGTACTTC.

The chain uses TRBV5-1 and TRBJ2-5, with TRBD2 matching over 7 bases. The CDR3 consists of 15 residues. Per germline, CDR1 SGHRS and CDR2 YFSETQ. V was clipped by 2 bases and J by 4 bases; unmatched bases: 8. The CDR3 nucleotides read TGCGCCAGCAGCTTTCTAGCGGTGCGGGGAGAGACCCAGTACTTC. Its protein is CASSFLAVRGETQYF.

CDR3 residues: CAWSGQAGDGYTF. CDR3 nucleotides: TGTGCCTGGAGTGGACAGGCCGGGGATGGCTACACCTTC. This sequence joins TRBV30 and TRBJ1-2; maybe TRBD1 (6 bases). Germline CDR1 GTSNPN, CDR2 SVGIG (reference sequence). V was trimmed by 1 base and J by 6 bases, leaving 12 bases between them. The CDR3 extends over 13 amino acids.